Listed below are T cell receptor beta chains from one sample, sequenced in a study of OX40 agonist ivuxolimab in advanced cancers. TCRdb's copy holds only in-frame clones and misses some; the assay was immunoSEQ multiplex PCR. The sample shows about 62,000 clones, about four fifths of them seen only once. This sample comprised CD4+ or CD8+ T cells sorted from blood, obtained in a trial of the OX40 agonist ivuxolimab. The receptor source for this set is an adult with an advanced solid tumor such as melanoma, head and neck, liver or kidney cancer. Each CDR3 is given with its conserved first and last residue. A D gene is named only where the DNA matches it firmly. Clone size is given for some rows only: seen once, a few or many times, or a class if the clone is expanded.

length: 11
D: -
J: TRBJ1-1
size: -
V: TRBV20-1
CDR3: CSALGNTEAFF
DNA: TGCAGTGCCCTGGGGAACACTGAAGCTTTCTTT

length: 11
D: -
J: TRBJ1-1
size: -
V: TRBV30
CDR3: CACGMNTEAFF
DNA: TGTGCGTGCGGTATGAACACTGAAGCTTTCTTT

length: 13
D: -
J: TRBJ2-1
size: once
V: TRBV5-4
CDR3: CASSGGSWNEQFF
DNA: TGTGCCAGCAGCGGGGGTTCTTGGAATGAGCAGTTCTTC

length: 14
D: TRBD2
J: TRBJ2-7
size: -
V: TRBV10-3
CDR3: CAISGSGDSYEQYF
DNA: TGTGCCATCAGTGGTAGCGGGGACTCCTACGAGCAGTACTTC

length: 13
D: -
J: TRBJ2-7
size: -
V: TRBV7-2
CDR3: CASSPSTVYEQYF
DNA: TGTGCCAGCAGCCCCAGCACGGTCTACGAGCAGTACTTC

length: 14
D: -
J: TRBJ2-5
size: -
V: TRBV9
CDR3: CASSVTVLSGTQYF
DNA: TGTGCCAGCAGCGTGACGGTTCTAAGTGGGACCCAGTACTTC

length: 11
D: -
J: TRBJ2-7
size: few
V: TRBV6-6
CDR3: CASSYVYEQYF
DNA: TGTGCCAGCAGTTACGTCTACGAGCAGTACTTC

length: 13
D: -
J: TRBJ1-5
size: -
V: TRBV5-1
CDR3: CASSESPAQPQHF
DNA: TGCGCCAGCAGCGAATCCCCGGCTCAGCCCCAGCATTTT

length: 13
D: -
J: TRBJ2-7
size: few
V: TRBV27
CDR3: CASSSSHSYEQYF
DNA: TGTGCCAGCAGTTCTTCACACAGCTACGAGCAGTACTTC

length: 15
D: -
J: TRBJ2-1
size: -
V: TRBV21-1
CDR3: CASSTGVLAGNEQFF
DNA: TGTGCCAGCAGCACAGGGGTGCTAGCGGGCAATGAGCAGTTCTTC

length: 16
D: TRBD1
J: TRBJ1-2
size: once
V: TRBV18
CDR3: CASSPWGQGAPHGYTF
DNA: TGTGCCAGCTCACCATGGGGGCAGGGGGCGCCTCATGGCTACACCTTC

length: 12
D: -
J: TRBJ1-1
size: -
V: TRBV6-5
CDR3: CASSYSNTEAFF
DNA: TGTGCCAGCAGTTACTCGAACACTGAAGCTTTCTTT

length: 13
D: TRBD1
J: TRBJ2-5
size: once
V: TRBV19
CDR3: CATRQGFQETQYF
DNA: TGTGCCACTAGACAGGGGTTTCAAGAGACCCAGTACTTC

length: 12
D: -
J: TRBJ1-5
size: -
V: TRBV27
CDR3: CASSPNNQPQHF
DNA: TGTGCCAGCAGTCCTAACAATCAGCCCCAGCATTTT

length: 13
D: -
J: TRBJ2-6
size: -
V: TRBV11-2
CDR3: CASSVNEANVLTF
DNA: TGTGCCAGCAGCGTCAACGAGGCCAACGTCCTGACTTTC

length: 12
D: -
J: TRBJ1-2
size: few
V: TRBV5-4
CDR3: CASSLDNYGYTF
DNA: TGTGCCAGCAGCTTGGACAACTATGGCTACACCTTC

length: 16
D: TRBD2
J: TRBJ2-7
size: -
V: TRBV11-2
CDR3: CASSLVRLAGGGEQYF
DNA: TGTGCCAGCAGCTTAGTACGACTAGCGGGAGGTGGCGAGCAGTACTTC

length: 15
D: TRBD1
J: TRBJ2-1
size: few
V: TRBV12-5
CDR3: CASGYGTGGHNEQFF
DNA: TGTGCTAGTGGTTACGGTACAGGGGGCCACAATGAGCAGTTCTTC

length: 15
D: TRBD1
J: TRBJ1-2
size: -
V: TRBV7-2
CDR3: CASSLAGQGAYGYTF
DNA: TGTGCCAGCAGCTTAGCGGGGCAGGGGGCCTATGGCTACACCTTC

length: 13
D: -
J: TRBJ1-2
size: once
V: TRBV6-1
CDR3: CASSRDGYYGYTF
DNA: TGTGCCAGCAGTCGAGACGGATACTATGGCTACACCTTC

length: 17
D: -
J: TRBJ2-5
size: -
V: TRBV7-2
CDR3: CASSLVLSGGRRETQYF
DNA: TGTGCCAGCAGCTTAGTCCTCTCCGGGGGGCGCAGGGAGACCCAGTACTTC

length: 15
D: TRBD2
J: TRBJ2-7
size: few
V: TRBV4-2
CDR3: CASSQGTSGAYEQYF
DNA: TGTGCCAGCAGCCAAGGGACTAGCGGGGCTTACGAGCAGTACTTC

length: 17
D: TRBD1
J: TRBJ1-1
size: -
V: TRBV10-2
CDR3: CASSEMLIEGAYTEAFF
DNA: TGCGCCAGCAGTGAAATGCTGATTGAGGGGGCCTACACTGAAGCTTTCTTT

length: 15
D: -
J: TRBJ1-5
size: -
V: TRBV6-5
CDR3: CASRRVGMGNQPQHF
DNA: TGTGCCAGCAGGAGGGTGGGGATGGGCAATCAGCCCCAGCATTTT

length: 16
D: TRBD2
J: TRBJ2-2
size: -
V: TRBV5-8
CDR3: CASSFYAGLAIGELFF
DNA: TGTGCCAGCAGCTTTTACGCGGGACTAGCGATCGGGGAGCTGTTTTTT

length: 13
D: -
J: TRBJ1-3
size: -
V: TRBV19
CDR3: CATRGGSGNTIYF
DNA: TGTGCCACTAGAGGGGGATCTGGAAACACCATATATTTT

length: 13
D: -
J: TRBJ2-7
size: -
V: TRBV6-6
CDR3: CASSYSPSYEQYF
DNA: TGTGCCAGCAGTTACTCGCCCAGCTACGAGCAGTACTTC

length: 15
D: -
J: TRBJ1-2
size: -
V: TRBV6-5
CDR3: CASSYSGVDHYGYTF
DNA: TGTGCCAGCAGTTACTCGGGGGTGGATCACTATGGCTACACCTTC

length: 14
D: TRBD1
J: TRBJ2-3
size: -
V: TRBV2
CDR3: CASGRQGDTDTQYF
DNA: TGTGCCAGCGGGCGACAGGGAGACACAGATACGCAGTATTTT

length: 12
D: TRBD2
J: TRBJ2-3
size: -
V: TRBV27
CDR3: CASSLAGDTQYF
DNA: TGTGCCAGCAGTCTAGCGGGAGATACGCAGTATTTT